The TCR beta chain under discussion was sequenced for a study of blood T cell repertoires in COVID-19. Libraries were prepared by immunoSEQ multiplex PCR; TCRdb keeps only in-frame clonotypes and omits some of them. Here the sample spans some 96,000 clones, about 84% being singletons. The germline CDR1 and CDR2 sequences are SGHNT and YYREEE (reference sequence). V dropped 0 bases and J dropped 2; count of bases not matched to a gene: 2. The CDR3 is made up of 16 amino acids. The sequencing input was peripheral blood. This clonotype originated in a human donor in a cohort sampled during active COVID-19. V is TRBV5-4 and J is TRBJ2-3; 11 bases are a match to TRBD2. The CDR3 sequence is CASSLGLAGPTDTQYF. In DNA form, the CDR3 reads TGTGCCAGCAGCTTGGGACTAGCGGGACCCACAGATACGCAGTATTTT.